This T cell receptor (beta chain) was documented in a study of beta chain features in type 1 diabetes. Study-wide results and limits: It was among patients, rather than healthy donors, that naive, central memory and Treg TCRB repertoires appeared more similar.

The entirety of the isolated RNA underwent reverse transcription, so expressed TCRB transcripts were sequenced. Profiling relied on immunoSEQ multiplex PCR, and the TCRdb table lists in-frame clones only, not all of them. The sample lists hundreds of thousands of clones, around 15% occurring once. Each sorted fraction was over 95% pure. This CDR3 has 13 amino acids. Trimming removed 7 bases from V and 5 bases from J, with 16 bases in between. Germline-derived CDR1 and CDR2 are SQVTM and ANQGSEA. Details on this clone: Antigen unknown.

Sequencing input: naive CD4+ T cells from blood. The J gene is TRBJ2-3, the V gene TRBV29-1, with D uncertain. The clonotype originates from a man between 18 and 35 years old in good health. This chain's CDR3 is CSGLRIWGDTQYF. The CDR3 DNA reads as TGCAGCGGGCTCAGGATCTGGGGAGATACGCAGTATTTT.